The rows below give T cell receptor beta chains drawn from one sample of a study of blood T cell repertoires in COVID-19. This table comes from immunoSEQ multiplex PCR, and its TCRdb copy is limited to in-frame clones, with some not included. The table lists some 370,000 clones, 80% to 85% of them singletons. The sequencing input was PBMCs or T cells enriched from blood (not recorded which). These receptors were obtained from a woman aged 45 to 65 who had recovered from COVID-19. CDR3s include the opening cysteine and the closing phenylalanine or tryptophan. D genes are given only for firm matches. Rows may omit the clone size; those that give it use once, few, many or a size class.

d_call: NA
v_call: TRBV19
clone_size: NA
j_call: TRBJ1-2
cdr3_nt: TGTGCCAGTAGTATCGGGGGACGCTATGGCTACACCTTC
cdr3_aa: CASSIGGRYGYTF

d_call: TRBD1
v_call: TRBV19
clone_size: NA
j_call: TRBJ2-7
cdr3_nt: TGTGCCAGTAGTATACGGGACAGGGGGTCCTACGAGCAGTACTTC
cdr3_aa: CASSIRDRGSYEQYF

d_call: TRBD1
v_call: TRBV7-3
clone_size: NA
j_call: TRBJ1-1
cdr3_nt: TGTGCCAGCAGCTCGCAGGGGGAGAGAAGGACTGAAGCTTTCTTT
cdr3_aa: CASSSQGERRTEAFF

d_call: TRBD1
v_call: TRBV5-1
clone_size: NA
j_call: TRBJ2-5
cdr3_nt: TGCGCCAGCAGCCCATCCGACAGGGTACGGGAGACCCAGTACTTC
cdr3_aa: CASSPSDRVRETQYF

d_call: TRBD1
v_call: TRBV5-6
clone_size: once
j_call: TRBJ1-5
cdr3_nt: TGTGCCAGCAGCCCGATGGACAGGGGTGATCAGCCCCAGCATTTT
cdr3_aa: CASSPMDRGDQPQHF

d_call: NA
v_call: TRBV12-2
clone_size: NA
j_call: TRBJ2-1
cdr3_nt: TGTGCAAGTCGCTTAGGCAGTAGCCCGATAAATGAGCAGTTCTTC
cdr3_aa: CASRLGSSPINEQFF

d_call: TRBD2
v_call: TRBV24-1
clone_size: NA
j_call: TRBJ2-1
cdr3_nt: TGTGCCACCAGTGCTAGCGGGTACAATGAGCAGTTCTTC
cdr3_aa: CATSASGYNEQFF

d_call: TRBD1
v_call: TRBV7-2
clone_size: NA
j_call: TRBJ2-2
cdr3_nt: TGTGCCAGCAGCTTAGGGGGACAGGGAATCGCCGGGGAGCTGTTTTTT
cdr3_aa: CASSLGGQGIAGELFF

d_call: NA
v_call: TRBV19
clone_size: NA
j_call: TRBJ2-3
cdr3_nt: TGTGCCAGTAGCTGGCTGAGGAGCACAGATACGCAGTATTTT
cdr3_aa: CASSWLRSTDTQYF

d_call: TRBD1
v_call: TRBV9
clone_size: NA
j_call: TRBJ2-7
cdr3_nt: TGTGCCAGCAGCCTGGGACAGGGGGCGTACGAGCAGTACTTC
cdr3_aa: CASSLGQGAYEQYF

d_call: TRBD1
v_call: TRBV7-2
clone_size: NA
j_call: TRBJ1-2
cdr3_nt: TGTGCCAGCAGCCGGTCCGACAGGGTGTCGAACTATGGCTACACCTTC
cdr3_aa: CASSRSDRVSNYGYTF

d_call: TRBD2
v_call: TRBV11-2
clone_size: NA
j_call: TRBJ2-1
cdr3_nt: TGTGCCAGCAGCGTCTGGCTAGCGGGAGTAAGGGTCTCCTACAATGAGCAGTTCTTC
cdr3_aa: CASSVWLAGVRVSYNEQFF

d_call: NA
v_call: TRBV27
clone_size: NA
j_call: TRBJ1-6
cdr3_nt: TGTGCCAGCAGTTCGGCGGGAGTCTATAATTCACCCCTCCACTTT
cdr3_aa: CASSSAGVYNSPLHF